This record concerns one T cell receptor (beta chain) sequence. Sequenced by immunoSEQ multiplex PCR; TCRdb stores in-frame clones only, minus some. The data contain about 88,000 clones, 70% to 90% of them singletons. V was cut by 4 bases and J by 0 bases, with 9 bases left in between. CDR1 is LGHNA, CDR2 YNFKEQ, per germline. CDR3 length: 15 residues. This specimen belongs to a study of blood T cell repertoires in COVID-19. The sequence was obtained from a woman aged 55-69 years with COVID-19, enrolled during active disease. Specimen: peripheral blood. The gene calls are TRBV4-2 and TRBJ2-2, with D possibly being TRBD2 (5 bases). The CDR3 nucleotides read TGTGCCAGCAGCCCCAGACTATCGAACACCGGGGAGCTGTTTTTT. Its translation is CASSPRLSNTGELFF.